A selection of T cell receptor beta chains follows, all from one sample in a study of graft-versus-host responses after intestinal transplantation. Produced via immunoSEQ multiplex PCR; TCRdb's table is partial and in-frame only. The data contain about 25,000 clones, 93% of them singletons. Sequencing was performed on PBMCs, taken 18 days after transplant. These receptors were taken from a human patient who received an intestinal transplant, so some T cells may come from the graft donor. Each CDR3 is given with its conserved first and last residue. A D gene is named only where the DNA matches it firmly. Some rows have no size entry. The others give once, few or many, or a class for an expanded clone.

TGCGCCAGCAGCCAAGCTGCTAGCGGGGGCGAGACCCAGTACTTC	CASSQAASGGETQYF	NA	TRBD2	TRBJ2-5	TRBV4-1
TGTGCCAGTTCGTGGGGGGGCTCCTACGAGCAGTACTTC	CASSWGGSYEQYF	NA	TRBD2	TRBJ2-7	TRBV2
TGTGCCAGCAGTCTGACAGGGGGCGCCGAAAAACTGTTTTTT	CASSLTGGAEKLFF	NA	TRBD1	TRBJ1-4	TRBV27
TGTGCCAGCAGCCAATGGAATTCACCCCTCCACTTT	CASSQWNSPLHF	NA	NA	TRBJ1-6	TRBV14
TGTGCCAGCATCGGACCTCGGGACAGGGGCCAACCCGGGAATGGCTACACCTTC	CASIGPRDRGQPGNGYTF	NA	TRBD1	TRBJ1-2	TRBV28
TGTGCCGGGCGGGGGGGCCGTTTATTTGGCACCGGGGAGCTGTTTTTT	CAGRGGRLFGTGELFF	NA	TRBD2	TRBJ2-2	TRBV2
TGTGCCAGCAGTCGGGCAGGCGAGGATCAGCCCCAGCATTTT	CASSRAGEDQPQHF	NA	NA	TRBJ1-5	TRBV6-5
TGTGCCAGCAGCAAAGGCAGCACAGATACGCAGTATTTT	CASSKGSTDTQYF	NA	NA	TRBJ2-3	TRBV21-1
TGTGCCAGCAGCCGAAGTGGGCGGGGGGGCTCGGAGACCCAGTACTTC	CASSRSGRGGSETQYF	NA	TRBD2	TRBJ2-5	TRBV4-2
TGTGCCTGGAGTTGGGGGGGCACTGAAGCTTTCTTT	CAWSWGGTEAFF	NA	NA	TRBJ1-1	TRBV30
TGTGCCAGCAGTTTAAAAGGGCCGTATGAAGCTTTCTTT	CASSLKGPYEAFF	NA	NA	TRBJ1-1	TRBV27
TGCGCCAGCAGCCAAGGTTGGAGTGGAGGCTATGGCTACACCTTC	CASSQGWSGGYGYTF	NA	NA	TRBJ1-2	TRBV4-1
TGTGCCAGCAGCCCAGGACAGGGGAGTGCTCCCCTCCACTTT	CASSPGQGSAPLHF	once	TRBD1	TRBJ1-6	TRBV5-5
TGCGCCAGCAGCCAAGGGGGACAGGCCTACGAGCAGTACTTC	CASSQGGQAYEQYF	NA	TRBD1	TRBJ2-7	TRBV4-1
TGTGCCAGCAGATCCCTCGAGCAGGGGCCTGAAGCTTTCTTT	CASRSLEQGPEAFF	NA	NA	TRBJ1-1	TRBV11-3
TGTGCCAGCAGCTTGGGGACAGGGGACACTGAAGCTTTCTTT	CASSLGTGDTEAFF	few	TRBD1	TRBJ1-1	TRBV5-6
TGTGCCATCAGTGACCGCATCTCTGGAAACACCATATATTTT	CAISDRISGNTIYF	NA	NA	TRBJ1-3	TRBV10-3
TGTGCCAGCAGCCTCCTACAGGGGACCGACGAAAAACTGTTTTTT	CASSLLQGTDEKLFF	NA	TRBD1	TRBJ1-4	TRBV7-9
TGTGCCAGCAGCCAAGGTACGGTCGGCCAAGAGACCCAGTACTTC	CASSQGTVGQETQYF	NA	NA	TRBJ2-5	TRBV4-2
TGTGCCAGCAGCTCCGCCGGGACAGACCGGAACACTGAAGCTTTCTTT	CASSSAGTDRNTEAFF	NA	TRBD1	TRBJ1-1	TRBV13